The next 29 T cell receptor beta chains were all read from a single sample in a study of blood T cell repertoires in COVID-19. Some clones are missing from TCRdb's copy, which holds only in-frame ones; the method was immunoSEQ multiplex PCR. Among roughly 290,000 clones, about 90% were seen once, and the ten largest hold approximately 2.2%. The sequenced sample was peripheral blood. These receptors all come from a woman aged 30 to 39 who had recovered from COVID-19.

CDR3 region: CASSFREGGDTQYF. For the CDR3, the DNA is TGTGCCAGCAGCTTCCGGGAGGGAGGAGATACGCAGTATTTT. This chain connects TRBV5-4 to TRBJ2-3; 8 positions agree with TRBD2. There are 14 residues in the CDR3. Germline V gene lookup returns CDR1 SGHNT and CDR2 YYREEE (reference sequence). The ends lost 2 bases at V and 5 bases at J; junction bases unmatched: 4.

The chain is built from TRBV5-6 and TRBJ2-2; D might be TRBD1 (6 bases). Germline-derived CDR1 and CDR2 are SGHDT and YYEEEE. This CDR3 has 14 residues. Between the trimmed V and J ends, which lost 6 bases and 2 bases, there was a span of 11 bases. CDR3 sequence: CASIQGGNTGELFF. The CDR3 coding sequence is TGTGCCAGCATCCAAGGGGGAAACACCGGGGAGCTGTTTTTT.

This clone showed up just once. The chain links TRBV5-1 to TRBJ2-5, with 8 bases matching TRBD2. There are 15 residues in the CDR3. V lost 4 bases to trimming and J lost 5 bases; unmatched junction nucleotides: 10. Germline V lookup: CDR1 SGHRS, CDR2 YFSETQ. The CDR3 DNA follows: TGCGCCAGCAGCCCCTTAGGGACTAGTGGCGAGACCCAGTACTTC. It translates to CASSPLGTSGETQYF.

V is TRBV11-2 and J is TRBJ2-7; 9 bases are shared with TRBD2. J lost 6 bases, V lost 1 base, and 7 bases had no gene match. The CDR3 has 15 residues. CDR1 is SGHAT, CDR2 FQNNGV, per germline. The CDR3 here is CASSLVVAGESEQYF. The CDR3 region has the DNA TGTGCCAGCAGCTTAGTAGTAGCGGGAGAAAGCGAGCAGTACTTC. The complete variable domain, with remaining parts taken from reference TRBV11-2 and TRBJ2-7, reads EAGVAQSPRYKIIEKRQSVAFWCNPISGHATLYWYQQILGQGPKLLIQFQNNGVVDDSQLPKDRFSAERLKGVDSTLKIQPAKLEDSAVYLCASSLVVAGESEQYFGPGTRLTVT.

The chain uses TRBV5-1 and TRBJ2-7, with TRBD2 as a possible D gene (7 bases). Trimming removed 7 bases from V and 7 bases from J, with 12 bases in between. Per germline, CDR1 SGHRS and CDR2 YFSETQ. This CDR3 spans 11 amino acids. The CDR3 region has the DNA TGCGCCAGCCCGCGGGGGCGAGAGCAGTACTTC. Its protein is CASPRGREQYF.

The chain is built from TRBV27 and TRBJ2-7; D uncertain. The CDR3 is 14 amino acids. Trimming removed 2 bases at V and 6 bases at J, with 14 bases between. CDR1 and CDR2 (germline): MNHEY, SMNVEV (reference sequence). The CDR3 coding sequence is TGTGCCAGCAGTTTAGGGCGAATCCCCTTCGAGCAGTACTTC. Protein: CASSLGRIPFEQYF.

The chain employs TRBV24-1 and TRBJ2-2, with TRBD1 identical over 8 bases. The V gene's germline CDR1 is KGHDR and CDR2 SFDVKD. The junction had 6 bases not matched to a gene; V was cut back by 3 bases and J by 1 base. CDR3 size: 17 residues. CDR3 loop: CATSDATGTGNTGELFF. CDR3 in DNA: TGTGCCACCAGTGATGCGACCGGGACAGGGAACACCGGGGAGCTGTTTTTT.

V gene TRBV27 combines with J gene TRBJ2-1, with a weak D call TRBD1 (7 bases). This CDR3 is built from 14 residues. The V end lost 2 bases, the J end lost 7 bases, and 12 bases lay between the germline ends. Germline V gives CDR1 MNHEY, CDR2 SMNVEV (reference sequence). CDR3 residues: CASSLAGGMNEQFF. The CDR3 bases are TGTGCCAGCAGTTTAGCAGGGGGGATGAATGAGCAGTTCTTC.

The chain links TRBV6-5 to TRBJ1-2, with 8 bases that match TRBD1. Trimming removed 5 bases from V and 7 bases from J; junction bases left unmatched: 6. The V gene's germline CDR1 is MNHEY and CDR2 SVGAGI. The CDR3 is 13 residues long. The CDR3 nucleotides read TGTGCCAGCAGTCTACAGGGGGGTAGTGGCTACACCTTC. Residues: CASSLQGGSGYTF.

The chain has TRBV19 and TRBJ2-3; 9 nucleotides line up with TRBD1. This CDR3 contains 15 residues. V trimming: 2 bases; J trimming: 4 bases; junction bases outside the gene matches: 4. The germline CDR1 and CDR2 sequences are LNHDA and SQIVND (reference sequence). The CDR3 reads CASSISGQGADTQYF. As DNA, the CDR3 is TGTGCCAGTAGTATATCGGGACAGGGAGCAGATACGCAGTATTTT.

This chain joins TRBV4-2 and TRBJ1-6, with unresolved D. V was clipped by 1 base and J by 8 bases, with 15 bases between them. CDR3 size: 16 residues. The germline gives CDR1 LGHNA, CDR2 YNFKEQ. The CDR3 coding sequence is TGTGCCAGCAGCCAAGCGGGAGGGCTAAGTGATTCACCCCTCCACTTT. As protein: CASSQAGGLSDSPLHF.

This clone was seen just once. The rearrangement links TRBV6-6 to TRBJ1-2; 11 bases match TRBD1. This CDR3 is built from 15 residues. Germline CDR1 MNHNY, CDR2 SVGAGI (reference sequence). The V gene end was trimmed by 8 bases and the J gene end by 3 bases; junction bases not matched to a gene: 8. The CDR3: CASGRTGGTDYGYTF. The CDR3 nucleotides are TGTGCCAGCGGACGGACAGGGGGCACTGACTATGGCTACACCTTC.

This clone was counted once. The genes are TRBV4-1 and TRBJ1-6, with 9 bases matching TRBD1. CDR1 and CDR2 from the germline V gene are MGHRA and YSYEKL. After removal of 5 bases from V and 7 bases from J, the junction contained 3 bases not matched to a gene. The length of the CDR3 is 14 residues. This CDR3 reads CASSNRGLNSPLHF. CDR3 DNA sequence: TGCGCCAGCAGCAACAGGGGGCTCAATTCACCCCTCCACTTT.

The V gene is TRBV19, the J gene TRBJ1-2; 8 bases fit TRBD1. This CDR3 comprises 15 residues. Germline trimming cut 3 bases from V and 3 bases from J; bases unmatched to any gene: 6. The germline gives CDR1 LNHDA, CDR2 SQIVND (reference sequence). The CDR3 DNA sequence: TGTGCCAGTAGTATCTATGGACAGGGTGACTATGGCTACACCTTC. Translating it yields CASSIYGQGDYGYTF.

The genes are TRBV5-4 and TRBJ1-2; a weak D match, TRBD1 (5 bases). CDR3 length equals 15 residues. The ends were cut back, 0 bases at V and 4 bases at J, with 13 bases in the middle. The germline V gene encodes CDR1 SGHNT and CDR2 YYREEE (reference sequence). CDR3 coding DNA: TGTGCCAGCAGCTTGGCTGCAGGGATCGCCTATGGCTACACCTTC. This codes for CASSLAAGIAYGYTF.

The chain is built from TRBV2 and TRBJ2-7, with D possibly matching TRBD1 (7 bases). In germline, CDR1 is SNHLY, CDR2 FYNNEI. CDR3 size: 16 residues. The V gene lost 4 bases and the J gene lost 2 bases, with 18 bases spanning the gap. CDR3 sequence reads: CASSVGGQGVTYEQYF. CDR3 bases: TGTGCCAGCAGTGTAGGGGGGCAGGGGGTCACCTACGAGCAGTACTTC.

V gene TRBV18 combines with J gene TRBJ1-2; tentative D call: TRBD1 (6 bases). The germline V and J ends were trimmed by 3 bases and 0 bases, with 14 bases remaining between them. Germline values: CDR1 KGHSH, CDR2 LQKENI. The CDR3 runs 16 residues. CDR3 coding DNA: TGTGCCAGCTCACCTTCGCTCCAGGGGACTAACTATGGCTACACCTTC. This translates into CASSPSLQGTNYGYTF.

The chain uses TRBV7-9 and TRBJ1-2; D call uncertain. The germline gives CDR1 SEHNR, CDR2 FQNEAQ (reference sequence). This CDR3 comprises 13 residues. V gave up 2 bases and J gave up 4 bases, with 8 bases separating them. As DNA, the CDR3 is TGTGCCAGCAGCTTAAACGGGATCTATGGCTACACCTTC. The encoded protein is CASSLNGIYGYTF.

In its sample, this clone was seen once. The chain carries TRBV7-2 and TRBJ2-6; TRBD1 agrees at 9 bases. Germline CDR1 is SGHTA and CDR2 is FQGNSA. The CDR3 contains 16 residues. Unmatched junction bases numbered 4, after V lost 5 bases and J lost 2 bases. CDR3 bases: TGTGCCAGCAGCCATGGGACAGGGACTGGGGCCAACGTCCTGACTTTC. It codes for CASSHGTGTGANVLTF.

The chain couples TRBV5-6 to TRBJ1-3; D is possibly TRBD1 (6 bases). Germline CDR1 and CDR2: SGHDT and YYEEEE. This CDR3 spans 17 amino acids. Trimming stripped 0 bases from V and 2 bases from J, with 15 bases between. In nucleotides, the CDR3 is TGTGCCAGCAGCTTGGCGAAGTCAGGGGCGACTGGAAACACCATATATTTT. Translated: CASSLAKSGATGNTIYF. Full variable domain (remainder filled in from reference TRBV5-6 and TRBJ1-3): DAGVTQSPTHLIKTRGQQVTLRCSPKSGHDTVSWYQQALGQGPQFIFQYYEEEERQRGNFPDRFSGHQFPNYSSELNVNALLLGDSALYLCASSLAKSGATGNTIYFGEGSWLTVV.

The V call is TRBV2, the J call TRBJ1-2, with D maybe TRBD1 (5 bases). This CDR3 region has 13 residues. The germline V gene has CDR1 SNHLY and CDR2 FYNNEI. Between the trimmed V and J ends, which lost 3 bases and 2 bases, there was a span of 7 bases. CDR3 sequence: CASSEGRNYGYTF. In DNA, the CDR3 is TGTGCCAGCAGTGAGGGGCGGAACTATGGCTACACCTTC.

The chain links TRBV10-3 to TRBJ1-5; 9 bases fit TRBD1. The germline gives CDR1 ENHRY, CDR2 SYGVKD. V shed 8 bases and J 7 bases; nucleotides not matched to a gene: 3. The CDR3 has 12 residues. The CDR3 DNA is TGTGCCATCGGGGACAGGGTCCAGCCCCAGCATTTT. As protein: CAIGDRVQPQHF.

J is TRBJ1-4 and V is TRBV11-2; D remains ambiguous. The germline CDR1 and CDR2 sequences are SGHAT and FQNNGV. Trimming cost V 5 bases and J 4 bases, with 5 bases left between them. The CDR3 consists of 12 residues. CDR3 residues: CASSLYNEKLFF. CDR3 in DNA: TGTGCCAGCAGCCTCTATAATGAAAAACTGTTTTTT.

The chain combines TRBV5-1 with TRBJ2-2, with 7 nucleotides matching TRBD2. The CDR3 has 15 residues. V gave up 4 bases and J gave up 0 bases; unmatched junction bases: 3. The germline CDR1 and CDR2 sequences are SGHRS and YFSETQ. DNA of the CDR3: TGCGCCAGCAGCAGACTAGCTTCGAACACCGGGGAGCTGTTTTTT. This translates into CASSRLASNTGELFF.

V usage is TRBV7-9 and J usage is TRBJ1-4, with D uncertain. This CDR3 spans 14 amino acids. The germline V gene has CDR1 SEHNR and CDR2 FQNEAQ (reference sequence). Between the trimmed V and J ends, which lost 4 bases and 12 bases, there was a span of 18 bases. In nucleotides, the CDR3 is TGTGCCAGCAGCTCTGAGGGTGCCCTAAAGGAACTGTTTTTT. Translation gives CASSSEGALKELFF.

The chain has TRBV3-1 (or the pseudogene TRBV3-2) and TRBJ2-4; D uncertain. The V gene's germline CDR1 is LGHDT and CDR2 YNNKEL (reference sequence). Trimming pared 4 bases from V and 0 bases from J, leaving 10 bases between. This CDR3 is 15 amino acids long. The CDR3 sequence: CASSPSRVAKNIQYF. Here the CDR3 DNA reads TGTGCCAGCAGCCCCTCACGGGTAGCCAAAAACATTCAGTACTTC.

J is TRBJ2-3 and V is TRBV10-3, with 7 bases lining up with TRBD2. The CDR3 consists of 18 residues. V dropped 0 bases and J dropped 3; count of bases not matched to a gene: 12. Per germline, CDR1 ENHRY and CDR2 SYGVKD. CDR3 coding DNA: TGTGCCATCAGTGAGTCGCGTGCTAGCGGATCCGGGACAGATACGCAGTATTTT. Translated, it gives CAISESRASGSGTDTQYF.

This clone was counted a few times. V usage is TRBV30 and J usage is TRBJ2-7; the D gene is possibly TRBD1 (5 bases). The V end lost 4 bases, the J end lost 0 bases, and 10 bases lay between the germline ends. This CDR3 is 13 amino acids long. The V gene's germline CDR1 is GTSNPN and CDR2 SVGIG (reference sequence). The CDR3 loop reads CAWTRGSSYEQYF. CDR3 in DNA: TGTGCCTGGACAAGGGGATCCTCCTACGAGCAGTACTTC.

The chain recombines TRBV10-1 with TRBJ1-1, with TRBD1 identical over 9 bases. The V segment lost 6 bases and the J segment 1 base; nucleotides outside the gene matches: 3. From germline, CDR1 is WNHNN and CDR2 SYGVQD (reference sequence). This CDR3 comprises 14 residues. The CDR3 spells CASSTGQGNTEAFF. CDR3 DNA sequence: TGCGCCAGCAGCACGGGACAGGGGAACACTGAAGCTTTCTTT.